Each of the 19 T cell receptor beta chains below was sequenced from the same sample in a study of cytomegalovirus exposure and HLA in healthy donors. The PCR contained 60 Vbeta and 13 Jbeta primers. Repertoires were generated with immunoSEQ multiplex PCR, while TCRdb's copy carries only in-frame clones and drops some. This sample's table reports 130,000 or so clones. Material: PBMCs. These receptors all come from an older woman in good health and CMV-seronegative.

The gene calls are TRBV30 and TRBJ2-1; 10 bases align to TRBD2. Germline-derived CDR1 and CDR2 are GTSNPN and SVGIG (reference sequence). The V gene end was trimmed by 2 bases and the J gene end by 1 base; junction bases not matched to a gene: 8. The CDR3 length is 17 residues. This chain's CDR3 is CAWSLGLAGVSYNEQFF. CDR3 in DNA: TGTGCCTGGAGTTTAGGGCTAGCGGGAGTTTCCTACAATGAGCAGTTCTTC.

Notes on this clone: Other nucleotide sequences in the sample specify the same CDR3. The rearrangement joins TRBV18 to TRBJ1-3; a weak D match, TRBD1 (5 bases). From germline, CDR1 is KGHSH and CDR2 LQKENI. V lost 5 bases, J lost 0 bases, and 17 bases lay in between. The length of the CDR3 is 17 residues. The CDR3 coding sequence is TGTGCCAGCTCATCCGCTGGACAATGGGGCTCTGGAAACACCATATATTTT. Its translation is CASSSAGQWGSGNTIYF.

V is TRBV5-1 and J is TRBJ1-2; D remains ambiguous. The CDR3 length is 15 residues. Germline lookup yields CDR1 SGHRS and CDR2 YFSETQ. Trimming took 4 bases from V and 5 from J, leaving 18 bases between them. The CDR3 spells CASSQNSDAGYGYTF. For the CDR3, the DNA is TGCGCCAGCAGCCAAAATTCGGACGCGGGGTATGGCTACACCTTC. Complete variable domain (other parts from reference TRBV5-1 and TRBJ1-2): KAGVTQTPRYLIKTRGQQVTLSCSPISGHRSVSWYQQTPGQGLQFLFEYFSETQRNKGNFPGRFSGRQFSNSRSEMNVSTLELGDSALYLCASSQNSDAGYGYTFGSGTRLTVV.

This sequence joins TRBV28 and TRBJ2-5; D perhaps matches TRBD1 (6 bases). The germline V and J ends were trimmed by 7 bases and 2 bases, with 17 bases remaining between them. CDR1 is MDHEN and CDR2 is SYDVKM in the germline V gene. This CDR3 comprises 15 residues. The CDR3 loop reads CASISPGVGQETQYF. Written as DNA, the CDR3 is TGTGCCAGCATTTCCCCAGGGGTAGGGCAAGAGACCCAGTACTTC.

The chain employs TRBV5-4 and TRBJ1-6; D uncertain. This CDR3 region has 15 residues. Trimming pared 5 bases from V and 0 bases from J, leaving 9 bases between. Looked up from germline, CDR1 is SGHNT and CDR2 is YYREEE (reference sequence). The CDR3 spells CASRSDNSYNSPLHF. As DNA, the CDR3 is TGTGCCAGCAGATCTGACAACTCCTATAATTCACCCCTCCACTTT.

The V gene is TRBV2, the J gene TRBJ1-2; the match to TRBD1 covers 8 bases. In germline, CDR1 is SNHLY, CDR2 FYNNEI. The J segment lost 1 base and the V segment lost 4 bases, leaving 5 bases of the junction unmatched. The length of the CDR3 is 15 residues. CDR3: CASSGWTGINYGYTF. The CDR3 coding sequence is TGTGCCAGCAGTGGATGGACAGGGATTAACTATGGCTACACCTTC.

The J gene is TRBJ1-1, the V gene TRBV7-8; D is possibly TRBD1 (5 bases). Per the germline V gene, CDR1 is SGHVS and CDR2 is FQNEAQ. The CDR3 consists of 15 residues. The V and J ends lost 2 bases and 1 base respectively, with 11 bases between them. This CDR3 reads CASSLNLQANTEAFF. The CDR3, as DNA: TGTGCCAGCAGCTTAAATCTACAGGCGAACACTGAAGCTTTCTTT.

The CDR3 DNA sequence: TGTGCCAGCAGCCCCCTGCTAGCGGGGGGGCCGGCCGGGGAGCTGTTTTTT. It encodes CASSPLLAGGPAGELFF. The gene calls are TRBV2 and TRBJ2-2; TRBD2 matches 12 bases. The germline CDR1 and CDR2 sequences are SNHLY and FYNNEI. The CDR3 consists of 17 residues. Germline trimming cut 6 bases from V and 6 bases from J; bases unmatched to any gene: 11.

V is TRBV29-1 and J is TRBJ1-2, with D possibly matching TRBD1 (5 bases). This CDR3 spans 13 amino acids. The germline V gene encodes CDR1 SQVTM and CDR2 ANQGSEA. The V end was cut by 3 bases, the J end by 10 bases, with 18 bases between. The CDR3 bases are TGCAGCGTTGAGGTGTGGACGGGGGTGAACTACACCTTC. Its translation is CSVEVWTGVNYTF.

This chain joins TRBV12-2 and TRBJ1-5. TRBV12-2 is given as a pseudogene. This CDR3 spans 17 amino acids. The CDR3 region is CASRLARELYSNQPQHF. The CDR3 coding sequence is TGTGCAAGTCGCTTGGCCCGGGAGTTATATAGCAATCAGCCCCAGCATTTT.

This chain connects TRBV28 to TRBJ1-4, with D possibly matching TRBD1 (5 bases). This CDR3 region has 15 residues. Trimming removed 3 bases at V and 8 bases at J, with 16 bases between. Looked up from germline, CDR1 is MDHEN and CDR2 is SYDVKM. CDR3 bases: TGTGCCAGCAGTTTGGAAACAGGCTTGAAGGAAAAACTGTTTTTT. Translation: CASSLETGLKEKLFF.

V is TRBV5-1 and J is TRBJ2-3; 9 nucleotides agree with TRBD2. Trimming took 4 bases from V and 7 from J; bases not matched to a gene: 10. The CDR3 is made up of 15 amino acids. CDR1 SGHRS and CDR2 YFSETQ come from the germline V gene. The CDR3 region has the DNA TGCGCCAGCAGCGCCCCTAGCGGGGCAAGGAATACGCAGTATTTT. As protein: CASSAPSGARNTQYF.

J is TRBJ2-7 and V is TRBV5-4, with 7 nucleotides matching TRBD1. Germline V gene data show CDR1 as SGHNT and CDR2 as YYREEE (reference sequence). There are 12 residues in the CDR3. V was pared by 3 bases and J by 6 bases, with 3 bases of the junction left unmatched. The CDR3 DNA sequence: TGTGCCAGCAGCTGGGACAGCCTCGAGCAGTACTTC. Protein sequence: CASSWDSLEQYF.

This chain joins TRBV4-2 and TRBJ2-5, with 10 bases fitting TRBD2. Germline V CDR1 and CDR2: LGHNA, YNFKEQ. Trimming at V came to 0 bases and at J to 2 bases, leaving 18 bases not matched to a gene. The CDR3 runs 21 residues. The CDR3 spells CASSQDLASGRALTRQETQYF. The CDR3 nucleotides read TGTGCCAGCAGCCAAGATTTGGCAAGCGGGAGGGCCCTCACGAGACAAGAGACCCAGTACTTC.

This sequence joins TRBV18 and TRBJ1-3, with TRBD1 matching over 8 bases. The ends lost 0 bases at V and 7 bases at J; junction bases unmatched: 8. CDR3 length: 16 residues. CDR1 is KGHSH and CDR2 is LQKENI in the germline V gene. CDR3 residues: CASSPPSAQGDNTIYF. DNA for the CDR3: TGTGCCAGCTCACCACCATCGGCACAGGGGGACAACACCATATATTTT.

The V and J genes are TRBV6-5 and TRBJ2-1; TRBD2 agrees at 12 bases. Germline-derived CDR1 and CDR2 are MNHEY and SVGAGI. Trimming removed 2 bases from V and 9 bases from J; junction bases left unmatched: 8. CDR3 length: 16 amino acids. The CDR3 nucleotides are TGTGCCAGCAGTTACCCCGCTAGCGGGGGGGCCTTTGAGCAGTTCTTC. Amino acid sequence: CASSYPASGGAFEQFF.

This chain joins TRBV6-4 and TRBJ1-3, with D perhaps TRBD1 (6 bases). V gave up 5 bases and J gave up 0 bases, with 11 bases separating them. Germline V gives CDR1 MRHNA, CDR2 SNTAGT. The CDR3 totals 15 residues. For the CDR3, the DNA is TGTGCCAGCAGTACCCCAGGGGACTCTGGAAACACCATATATTTT. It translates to CASSTPGDSGNTIYF.

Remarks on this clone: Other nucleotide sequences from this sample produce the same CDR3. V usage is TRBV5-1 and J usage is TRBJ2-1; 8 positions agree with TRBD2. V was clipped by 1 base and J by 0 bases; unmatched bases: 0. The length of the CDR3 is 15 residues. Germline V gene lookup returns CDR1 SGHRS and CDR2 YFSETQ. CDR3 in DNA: TGCGCCAGCAGCTTGAGCGGGAGCTCCTACAATGAGCAGTTCTTC. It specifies CASSLSGSSYNEQFF.

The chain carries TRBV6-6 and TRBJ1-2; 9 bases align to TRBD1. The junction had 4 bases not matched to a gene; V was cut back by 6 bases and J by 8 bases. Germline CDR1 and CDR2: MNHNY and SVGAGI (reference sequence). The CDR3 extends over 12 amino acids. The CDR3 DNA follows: TGTGCCAGCAGCTCGGACAGGGGAGGCTACACCTTC. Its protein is CASSSDRGGYTF.